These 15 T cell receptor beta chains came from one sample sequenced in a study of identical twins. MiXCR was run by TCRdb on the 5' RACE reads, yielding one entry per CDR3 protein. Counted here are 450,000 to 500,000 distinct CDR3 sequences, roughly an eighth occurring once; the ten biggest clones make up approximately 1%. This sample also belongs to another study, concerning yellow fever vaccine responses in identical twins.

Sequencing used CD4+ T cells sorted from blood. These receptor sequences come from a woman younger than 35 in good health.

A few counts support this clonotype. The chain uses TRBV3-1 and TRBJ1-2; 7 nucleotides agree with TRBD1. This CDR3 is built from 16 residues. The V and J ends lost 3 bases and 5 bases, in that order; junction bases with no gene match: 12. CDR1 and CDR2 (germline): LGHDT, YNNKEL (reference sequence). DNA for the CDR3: TGTGCCAGCAGCCATGCGACCACAGGGGTCCAGTATGGCTACACCTTC. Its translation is CASSHATTGVQYGYTF.

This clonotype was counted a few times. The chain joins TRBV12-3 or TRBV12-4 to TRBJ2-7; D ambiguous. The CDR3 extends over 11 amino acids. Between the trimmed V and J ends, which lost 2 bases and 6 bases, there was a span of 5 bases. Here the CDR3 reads CASSLSAEQYF. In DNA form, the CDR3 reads TGTGCCAGCAGTTTAAGCGCCGAGCAGTACTTC.

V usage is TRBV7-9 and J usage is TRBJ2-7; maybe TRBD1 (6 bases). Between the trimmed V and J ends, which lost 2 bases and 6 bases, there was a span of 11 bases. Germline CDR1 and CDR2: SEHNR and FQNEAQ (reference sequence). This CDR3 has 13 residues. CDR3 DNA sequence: TGTGCCAGCAGCTTACCCTCCAGGGGCGAGCAGTACTTC. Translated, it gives CASSLPSRGEQYF.

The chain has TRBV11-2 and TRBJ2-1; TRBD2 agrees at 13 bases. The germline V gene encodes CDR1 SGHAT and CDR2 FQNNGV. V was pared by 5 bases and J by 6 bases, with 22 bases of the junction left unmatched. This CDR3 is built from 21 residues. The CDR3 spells CASSGGGIPGLAGRSFNEQFF. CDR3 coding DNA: TGTGCCAGCAGCGGGGGGGGGATACCGGGACTAGCGGGAAGGTCGTTCAATGAGCAGTTCTTC.

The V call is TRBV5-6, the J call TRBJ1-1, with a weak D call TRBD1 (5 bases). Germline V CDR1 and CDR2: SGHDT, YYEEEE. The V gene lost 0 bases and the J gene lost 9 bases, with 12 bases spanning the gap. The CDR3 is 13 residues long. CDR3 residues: CASSLGGTQQAFF. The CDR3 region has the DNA TGTGCCAGCAGCTTGGGCGGGACTCAGCAAGCTTTCTTT.

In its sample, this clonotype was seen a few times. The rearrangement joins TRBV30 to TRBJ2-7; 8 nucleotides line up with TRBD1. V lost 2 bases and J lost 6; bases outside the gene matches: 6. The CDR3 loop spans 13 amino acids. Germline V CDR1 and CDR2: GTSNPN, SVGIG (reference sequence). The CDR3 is CAWSLGQGGEQYF. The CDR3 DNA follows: TGTGCCTGGAGTTTAGGACAGGGAGGCGAGCAGTACTTC.

DNA for the CDR3: TGCAGCGTTTCAGAATACTCTAACTATGGCTACACCTTC. This gives the protein CSVSEYSNYGYTF. The chain has TRBV29-1 and TRBJ1-2, with no clear D. Trimming cost V 5 bases and J 0 bases, with 10 bases left between them. Germline CDR1 reads SQVTM; CDR2 reads ANQGSEA. The CDR3 runs to 13 residues. The variable domain in full, completed from reference TRBV29-1 and TRBJ1-2, reads SAVISQKPSRDICQRGTSLTIQCQVDSQVTMMFWYRQQPGQSLTLIATANQGSEATYESGFVIDKFPISRPNLTFSTLTVSNMSPEDSSIYLCSVSEYSNYGYTFGSGTRLTVV.

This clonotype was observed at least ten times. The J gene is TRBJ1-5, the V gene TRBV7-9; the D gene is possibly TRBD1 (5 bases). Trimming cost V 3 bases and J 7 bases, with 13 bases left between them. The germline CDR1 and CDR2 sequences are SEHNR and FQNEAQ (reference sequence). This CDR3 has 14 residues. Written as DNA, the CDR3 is TGTGCCAGCAGCTTGGGCGGGGGAGCGCAGCCCCAGCATTTT. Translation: CASSLGGGAQPQHF.

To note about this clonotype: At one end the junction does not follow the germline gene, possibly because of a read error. This chain's CDR3 is CASSPGTGLNNEQFF. The CDR3 DNA reads TGTGCTAGCAGCCCCGGGACAGGGCTGAACAATGAGCAGTTCTTC. V and J are TRBV7-7 and TRBJ2-1; 9 nucleotides match TRBD1. Germline V gene sequence: CDR1 SSHAT, CDR2 FNYEAQ (reference sequence). The CDR3 runs to 15 residues.

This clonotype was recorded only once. DNA for the CDR3: TGTGCCAGCAGTTTAGCCGGGACAGGGGACTGGGAGCAGTACTTC. Its translation: CASSLAGTGDWEQYF. The chain combines TRBV28 with TRBJ2-7, with 10 bases that match TRBD1. The V gene end was trimmed by 2 bases and the J gene end by 7 bases; junction bases not matched to a gene: 8. The V gene's germline CDR1 is MDHEN and CDR2 SYDVKM. This CDR3 spans 15 amino acids.

CDR3 DNA: TGTGCCAGTAGTATCAGTGCAGGCCGCTCCTACGAGCAGTACTTC. Residues: CASSISAGRSYEQYF. The V call is TRBV19, the J call TRBJ2-7, with D unresolved. V shed 3 bases and J shed 0 bases, with 12 bases lying between them. Germline CDR1 LNHDA, CDR2 SQIVND (reference sequence). The CDR3 spans 15 residues. Variable domain in full (rest from reference TRBV19 and TRBJ2-7): DGGITQSPKYLFRKEGQNVTLSCEQNLNHDAMYWYRQDPGQGLRLIYYSQIVNDFQKGDIAEGYSVSREKKESFPLTVTSAQKNPTAFYLCASSISAGRSYEQYFGPGTRLTVT.

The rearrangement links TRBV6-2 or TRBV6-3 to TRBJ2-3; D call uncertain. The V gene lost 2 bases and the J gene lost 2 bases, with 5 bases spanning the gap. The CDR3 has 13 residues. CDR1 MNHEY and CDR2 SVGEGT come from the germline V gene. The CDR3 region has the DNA TGTGCCAGCAGTTACCCCCACACAGATACGCAGTATTTT. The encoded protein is CASSYPHTDTQYF.

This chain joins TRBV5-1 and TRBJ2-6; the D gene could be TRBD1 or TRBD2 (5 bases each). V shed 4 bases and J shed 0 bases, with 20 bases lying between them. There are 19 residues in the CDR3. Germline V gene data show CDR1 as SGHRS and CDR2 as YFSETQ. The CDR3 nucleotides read TGCGCCAGCAGCATAGGAAGGGGAAATCGGGACTCTGGGGCCAACGTCCTGACTTTC. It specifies CASSIGRGNRDSGANVLTF.

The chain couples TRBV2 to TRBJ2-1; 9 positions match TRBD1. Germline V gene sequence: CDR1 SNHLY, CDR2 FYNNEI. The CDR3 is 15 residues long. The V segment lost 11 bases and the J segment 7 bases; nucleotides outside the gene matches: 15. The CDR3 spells CACIIPGTGNNEQFF. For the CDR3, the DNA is TGTGCCTGCATTATACCCGGGACAGGGAATAATGAGCAGTTCTTC. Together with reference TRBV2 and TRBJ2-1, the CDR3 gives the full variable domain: EPEVTQTPSHQVTQMGQEVILRCVPISNHLYFYWYRQILGQKVEFLVSFYNNEISEKSEIFDDQFSVERPDGSNFTLKIRSTKLEDSAMYFCACIIPGTGNNEQFFGPGTRLTVL.

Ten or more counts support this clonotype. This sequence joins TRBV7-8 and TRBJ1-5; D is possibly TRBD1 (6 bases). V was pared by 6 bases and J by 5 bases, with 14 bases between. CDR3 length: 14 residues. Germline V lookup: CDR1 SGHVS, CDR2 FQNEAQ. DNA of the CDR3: TGTGCCAGCAGTTACGACAGGAAAGATCAGCCCCAGCATTTT. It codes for CASSYDRKDQPQHF.